Here is one T cell receptor (beta chain) with its context. Its antigen is unidentified. The sample originates from a study of T cell responses to AZD1222 COVID-19 vaccine. The overall study: Pooling was applied to second doses at about 4 or about 12 weeks. Findings and limits, study-wide: Spike-specific TCR breadth and depth grew following two AZD1222 doses. No day 14 peak samples; only post-peak repertoires were characterized.

The method was immunoSEQ multiplex PCR; TCRdb's version includes in-frame clones alone and lacks a portion of them. The sample shows approximately 90,000 clones, roughly 90% of them seen only once. The CDR3 contains 15 residues. Germline V gene data show CDR1 as SGHVS and CDR2 as FNYEAQ. V trimming: 3 bases; J trimming: 1 base; junction bases outside the gene matches: 1. This sample comprised peripheral blood, obtained on day 0 of AZD1222 vaccination. The origin of this receptor is an adult in good health. This rearrangement joins TRBV7-6 to TRBJ1-3; 9 bases fit TRBD1. The CDR3, as DNA: TGTGCCAGCAGCTTGGGACAGGGTTCTGGAAACACCATATATTTT. Protein: CASSLGQGSGNTIYF.